The rows below give T cell receptor beta chains drawn from one sample of a study of Ad26.COV2.S vaccination and SARS-CoV-2 variants. The data were produced by immunoSEQ multiplex PCR, yet TCRdb's version contains in-frame clones alone and is incomplete. The sample has 300,000 to 400,000 clones, approximately 86% seen once. The sequencing used peripheral blood, collected in a trial of Ad26.COV2.S vaccine versus placebo. The source is a person aged 18-60 years who received the Ad26.COV2.S COVID-19 vaccine or a placebo. Both conserved end residues are part of each CDR3. A D gene is named only where the DNA matches it firmly. For some rows the clone size is stated as once, few or many, or as a class when expanded; others skip it.

j_call d_call clone_size v_call cdr3_nt cdr3_aa
TRBJ2-3 . . TRBV25-1 TGTGCCAGCAGTGAGCCCCTTGGGGGTTCGCATGCGGATACGCAGTATTTT CASSEPLGGSHADTQYF
TRBJ1-5 . few TRBV18 TGTGCCAGCTCACCACTAGAAGGGGCTCAGCCCCAGCATTTT CASSPLEGAQPQHF
TRBJ2-1 TRBD2 . TRBV9 TGTGCCAGCAGCACTTCCGGGACTAGCGGGACTATCGGGAAGCAGTTCTTC CASSTSGTSGTIGKQFF
TRBJ2-7 . . TRBV5-4 TGTGCCAGCAGCCCTCCGCGCTCCTACGAGCAGTACTTC CASSPPRSYEQYF
TRBJ2-7 . . TRBV7-2 TGTGCCAGCAGCTTAGAAACAGGGAGTCCTACCTACGAGCAGTACTTC CASSLETGSPTYEQYF
TRBJ2-3 . . TRBV5-6 TGTGCCAGCAGCTTGGCCAGCGCAGGGGAGCCCAGCACAGATACGCAGTATTTT CASSLASAGEPSTDTQYF
TRBJ1-2 . . TRBV7-9 TGTGCCAGCAGCCTGAATTACAGGGTTTCAGGGGGCTACACCTTC CASSLNYRVSGGYTF
TRBJ1-2 . . TRBV5-1 TGCGCCAGCAGCTTGGGGCCAGCAGTCCATTATGGCTACACCTTC CASSLGPAVHYGYTF
TRBJ2-2 . . TRBV7-9 TGTGCCAGCAGCTTGTCAATCAGGGAGCTGTTTTTT CASSLSIRELFF
TRBJ2-3 TRBD2 . TRBV4-3 TGCGCCAGCAGCCAAGATTGGGTAGCGGGAGGAGTAACAGATACGCAGTATTTT CASSQDWVAGGVTDTQYF
TRBJ2-2 . . TRBV11-2 TGTGCCAGCAGGACACCGGGACCGGGCCCCGGGGAGCTGTTTTTT CASRTPGPGPGELFF
TRBJ2-7 . . TRBV4-1 TGCGCCAGCATGGGACACGGGGCGGACGAGCAGTACTTC CASMGHGADEQYF
TRBJ1-5 . few TRBV12-3/TRBV12-4 TGTGCCAGCAGTGCACAGGGAAATCAGCCCCAGCATTTT CASSAQGNQPQHF
TRBJ2-2 TRBD2 . TRBV5-1 TGCGCCAGCAGCTTGGGGCCTAGCGGGAGGGCCTACACCGGGGAGCTGTTTTTT CASSLGPSGRAYTGELFF
TRBJ2-3 . . TRBV16 TGTGCCAGCAGCTTGGGGGATACGCAGTATTTT CASSLGDTQYF
TRBJ2-7 . . TRBV4-3 TGCGCCAGCAGCCAAGATAGGGGAAGCCCTTACTACGAGCAGTACTTC CASSQDRGSPYYEQYF
TRBJ1-6 TRBD1 . TRBV9 TGTGCCAGCAGCCCTAGCGGGGGACAGGGTATGCCACCCCTCCACTTT CASSPSGGQGMPPLHF
TRBJ2-7 . . TRBV19 TGTGCCAGTAGTTCATGGCAAACTATTGGGTACGAGCAGTACTTC CASSSWQTIGYEQYF
TRBJ2-7 . . TRBV6-6 TGTGCCAGCAGTTACTCGAAATTGGTCTCCTACGAGCAGTACTTC CASSYSKLVSYEQYF
TRBJ2-5 . few TRBV19 TGTGCCAGTAAAGGGGACAAGGAAGAGACCCAGTACTTC CASKGDKEETQYF
TRBJ2-4 . . TRBV28 TGTGCCAGCAGTTTAGGGGGGGCTCAAAACATTCAGTACTTC CASSLGGAQNIQYF
TRBJ1-1 . . TRBV14 TGTGCCAGCAGCCGCGGACTCGCCGGGGCTGAAGCTTTCTTT CASSRGLAGAEAFF
TRBJ1-6 . . TRBV28 TGTGCCAGCACCGGGGGGAGGGTTTCACCCCTCCACTTT CASTGGRVSPLHF
TRBJ1-1 TRBD1 once TRBV28 TGTGCCAGCCGTCGGTTTGAGGGGGCGAGCACTGAAGCTTTCTTT CASRRFEGASTEAFF
TRBJ2-3 TRBD1 . TRBV24-1 TGTGCCACCAGTGATACGCCGGGACAGGGGAATTCGGATACGCAGTATTTT CATSDTPGQGNSDTQYF
TRBJ2-4 . . TRBV28 TGTGCCAGCAGCCTGACCCTCCCTCTAGCCAAAAACATTCAGTACTTC CASSLTLPLAKNIQYF
TRBJ1-1 TRBD1 few TRBV6-1 TGTGCCAGCAAGGGTGGGACAGAGAACACTGAAGCTTTCTTT CASKGGTENTEAFF
TRBJ2-2 TRBD1 . TRBV28 TGTGCCAGCAGTAGACAGGGATTGGATTCCGGGGAGCTGTTTTTT CASSRQGLDSGELFF
TRBJ1-2 . . TRBV28 TGTGCCAGCAGTTTAAGGGCGGCAGAGTCCCGGACTACTTATGGCTACACCTTC CASSLRAAESRTTYGYTF
TRBJ2-1 TRBD2 . TRBV6-2/TRBV6-3 TGTGCCAGCCGTTCCTGGACTAGCGGGTGGGCCTACTCCTACAATGAGCAGTTCTTC CASRSWTSGWAYSYNEQFF
TRBJ1-2 TRBD1 . TRBV19 TGTGCCAGTATGCGGACAGGGGAAGAGAGTGGCTACACCTTC CASMRTGEESGYTF
TRBJ1-4 . . TRBV18 TGTGCCAGCTCACCACAGGACCACCGGGGTGAAAAACTGTTTTTT CASSPQDHRGEKLFF
TRBJ2-5 TRBD2 . TRBV19 TGTGCCAGTAGCGGGACTAGTGGTTACCAAGAGACCCAGTACTTC CASSGTSGYQETQYF
TRBJ2-7 . . TRBV5-1 TGCGCCAGCAGCTTGGAGGCCCGGCGCTACGAGCAGTACTTC CASSLEARRYEQYF
TRBJ2-7 . many TRBV5-1 TGCGCCAGCAGCCTCCAGGGGTACGAGCAGTACTTC CASSLQGYEQYF
TRBJ2-5 . . TRBV4-3 TGCGCCAGCAGCCAAGAGTCAGGGGCGATCCAAGAGACCCAGTACTTC CASSQESGAIQETQYF
TRBJ1-5 . . TRBV3-1/TRBV3-2 TGTGCCAGCAGCCGGGAACTTAATCAGCCCCAGCATTTT CASSRELNQPQHF
TRBJ1-1 . . TRBV6-2/TRBV6-3 TGTGCCAGCAGTTATCAAAAGGACGGACAGAACACTGAAGCTTTCTTT CASSYQKDGQNTEAFF
TRBJ1-4 TRBD1 . TRBV4-1 TGCGCCAGCAGCCCTACTCCGACAGGGGAAAGTGAAAAACTGTTTTTT CASSPTPTGESEKLFF
TRBJ1-3 . . TRBV28 TGTGCCAGCAGTTCCCCTGGGGGGGGAACTGGAAACACCATATATTTT CASSSPGGGTGNTIYF
TRBJ2-7 . . TRBV5-6 TGTGCCAGCAGCTTGGGAGAGGGTTACGAGCAGTACTTC CASSLGEGYEQYF
TRBJ2-1 . . TRBV30 TGTGCCTGGAGCGTTGATACCAGCTCCTACAATGAGCAGTTCTTC CAWSVDTSSYNEQFF
TRBJ1-2 TRBD1 once TRBV6-5 TGTGCCAGCGGCCGGGACAGGCCGCGAGGCTATGGCTACACCTTC CASGRDRPRGYGYTF
TRBJ1-2 TRBD1 . TRBV5-1 TGCGCCAGCAGCTTGTCTTTGCAAAGGGACAGGGGCTATGGCTACACCTTC CASSLSLQRDRGYGYTF
TRBJ1-1 . . TRBV5-4 TGTGCCAGCAGCTTGGGGATCAGGGATTCAAACTACCCTGAAGCTTTCTTT CASSLGIRDSNYPEAFF
TRBJ2-1 . . TRBV7-2 TGTGCCAGCAGCCGTGCGACAGGAGAAAATGAGCAGTTCTTC CASSRATGENEQFF